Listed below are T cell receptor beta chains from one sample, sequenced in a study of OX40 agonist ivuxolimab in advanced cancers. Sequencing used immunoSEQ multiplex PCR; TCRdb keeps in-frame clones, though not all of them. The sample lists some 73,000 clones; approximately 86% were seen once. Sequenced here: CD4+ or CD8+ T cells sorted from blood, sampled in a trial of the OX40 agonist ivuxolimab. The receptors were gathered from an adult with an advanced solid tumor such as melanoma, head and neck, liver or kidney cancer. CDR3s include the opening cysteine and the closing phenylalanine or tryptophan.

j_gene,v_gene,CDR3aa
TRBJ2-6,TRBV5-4,CASSPPDRGGANVLTF
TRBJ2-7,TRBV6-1,CAAGLIGSYEQYF
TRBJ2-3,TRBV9,CASSAERVSTDTQYF
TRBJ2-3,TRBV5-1,CASSLGLAASSTDTQYF
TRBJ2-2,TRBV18,CASSPPGLAGTGELFF
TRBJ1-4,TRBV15,CATSRVGEKLFF
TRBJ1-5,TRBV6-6,CASSYSRFDSNQPQHF
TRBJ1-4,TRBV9,CASSVFPGTVTEKLFF
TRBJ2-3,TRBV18,CASSPGQGNTQYF
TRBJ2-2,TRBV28,CASSLPAGGPGELFF
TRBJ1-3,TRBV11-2,CASSRDSGSGNTIYF
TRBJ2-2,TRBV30,CAWASGTGGPGELFF
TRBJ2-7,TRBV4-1,CASSQAQGPYEQYF
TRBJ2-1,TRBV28,CASSPPRGGRVDEQFF
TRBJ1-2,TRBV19,CASSTTRLGGYTF
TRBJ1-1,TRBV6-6,CASIGQGWTEAFF
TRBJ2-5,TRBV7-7,CASSPRQNQETQYF
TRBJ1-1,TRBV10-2,CASRGGGPTEAFF
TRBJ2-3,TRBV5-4,CASSQGDRGTDTQYF
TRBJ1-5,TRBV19,CASSIMSGRDQPQHF
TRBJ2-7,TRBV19,CASKDRSTYEQYF
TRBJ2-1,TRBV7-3,CASSLMRSTEQFF
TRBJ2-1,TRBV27,CASSLSGGALYNEQFF
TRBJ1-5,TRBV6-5,CASRHGGQPQHF
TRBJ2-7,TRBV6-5,CASSYSRGQGSDEQYF
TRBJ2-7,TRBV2,CASLREPRGYEQYF
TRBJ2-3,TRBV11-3,CASSLGREGTQYF
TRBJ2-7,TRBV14,CASTQPGLPLRDYEQYF
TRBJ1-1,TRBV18,CASSPNSRDHSEAFF
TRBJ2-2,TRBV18,CASSPQANTGELFF
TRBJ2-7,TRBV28,CASSLETGGSYEQYF
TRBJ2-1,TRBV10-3,CATLPGTGYNEQFF
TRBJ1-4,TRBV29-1,CSVEGGGTSTNEKLFF
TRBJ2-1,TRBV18,CASSPPPQGPGEQFF
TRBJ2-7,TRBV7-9,CASSLSSGREQYF
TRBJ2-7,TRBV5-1,CASSFHPGLAYEQYF
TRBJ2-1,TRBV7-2,CASNKREGHNEQFF
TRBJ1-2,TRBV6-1,CASLGVYGYTF
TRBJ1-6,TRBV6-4,CASSLTNSYNSPLHF